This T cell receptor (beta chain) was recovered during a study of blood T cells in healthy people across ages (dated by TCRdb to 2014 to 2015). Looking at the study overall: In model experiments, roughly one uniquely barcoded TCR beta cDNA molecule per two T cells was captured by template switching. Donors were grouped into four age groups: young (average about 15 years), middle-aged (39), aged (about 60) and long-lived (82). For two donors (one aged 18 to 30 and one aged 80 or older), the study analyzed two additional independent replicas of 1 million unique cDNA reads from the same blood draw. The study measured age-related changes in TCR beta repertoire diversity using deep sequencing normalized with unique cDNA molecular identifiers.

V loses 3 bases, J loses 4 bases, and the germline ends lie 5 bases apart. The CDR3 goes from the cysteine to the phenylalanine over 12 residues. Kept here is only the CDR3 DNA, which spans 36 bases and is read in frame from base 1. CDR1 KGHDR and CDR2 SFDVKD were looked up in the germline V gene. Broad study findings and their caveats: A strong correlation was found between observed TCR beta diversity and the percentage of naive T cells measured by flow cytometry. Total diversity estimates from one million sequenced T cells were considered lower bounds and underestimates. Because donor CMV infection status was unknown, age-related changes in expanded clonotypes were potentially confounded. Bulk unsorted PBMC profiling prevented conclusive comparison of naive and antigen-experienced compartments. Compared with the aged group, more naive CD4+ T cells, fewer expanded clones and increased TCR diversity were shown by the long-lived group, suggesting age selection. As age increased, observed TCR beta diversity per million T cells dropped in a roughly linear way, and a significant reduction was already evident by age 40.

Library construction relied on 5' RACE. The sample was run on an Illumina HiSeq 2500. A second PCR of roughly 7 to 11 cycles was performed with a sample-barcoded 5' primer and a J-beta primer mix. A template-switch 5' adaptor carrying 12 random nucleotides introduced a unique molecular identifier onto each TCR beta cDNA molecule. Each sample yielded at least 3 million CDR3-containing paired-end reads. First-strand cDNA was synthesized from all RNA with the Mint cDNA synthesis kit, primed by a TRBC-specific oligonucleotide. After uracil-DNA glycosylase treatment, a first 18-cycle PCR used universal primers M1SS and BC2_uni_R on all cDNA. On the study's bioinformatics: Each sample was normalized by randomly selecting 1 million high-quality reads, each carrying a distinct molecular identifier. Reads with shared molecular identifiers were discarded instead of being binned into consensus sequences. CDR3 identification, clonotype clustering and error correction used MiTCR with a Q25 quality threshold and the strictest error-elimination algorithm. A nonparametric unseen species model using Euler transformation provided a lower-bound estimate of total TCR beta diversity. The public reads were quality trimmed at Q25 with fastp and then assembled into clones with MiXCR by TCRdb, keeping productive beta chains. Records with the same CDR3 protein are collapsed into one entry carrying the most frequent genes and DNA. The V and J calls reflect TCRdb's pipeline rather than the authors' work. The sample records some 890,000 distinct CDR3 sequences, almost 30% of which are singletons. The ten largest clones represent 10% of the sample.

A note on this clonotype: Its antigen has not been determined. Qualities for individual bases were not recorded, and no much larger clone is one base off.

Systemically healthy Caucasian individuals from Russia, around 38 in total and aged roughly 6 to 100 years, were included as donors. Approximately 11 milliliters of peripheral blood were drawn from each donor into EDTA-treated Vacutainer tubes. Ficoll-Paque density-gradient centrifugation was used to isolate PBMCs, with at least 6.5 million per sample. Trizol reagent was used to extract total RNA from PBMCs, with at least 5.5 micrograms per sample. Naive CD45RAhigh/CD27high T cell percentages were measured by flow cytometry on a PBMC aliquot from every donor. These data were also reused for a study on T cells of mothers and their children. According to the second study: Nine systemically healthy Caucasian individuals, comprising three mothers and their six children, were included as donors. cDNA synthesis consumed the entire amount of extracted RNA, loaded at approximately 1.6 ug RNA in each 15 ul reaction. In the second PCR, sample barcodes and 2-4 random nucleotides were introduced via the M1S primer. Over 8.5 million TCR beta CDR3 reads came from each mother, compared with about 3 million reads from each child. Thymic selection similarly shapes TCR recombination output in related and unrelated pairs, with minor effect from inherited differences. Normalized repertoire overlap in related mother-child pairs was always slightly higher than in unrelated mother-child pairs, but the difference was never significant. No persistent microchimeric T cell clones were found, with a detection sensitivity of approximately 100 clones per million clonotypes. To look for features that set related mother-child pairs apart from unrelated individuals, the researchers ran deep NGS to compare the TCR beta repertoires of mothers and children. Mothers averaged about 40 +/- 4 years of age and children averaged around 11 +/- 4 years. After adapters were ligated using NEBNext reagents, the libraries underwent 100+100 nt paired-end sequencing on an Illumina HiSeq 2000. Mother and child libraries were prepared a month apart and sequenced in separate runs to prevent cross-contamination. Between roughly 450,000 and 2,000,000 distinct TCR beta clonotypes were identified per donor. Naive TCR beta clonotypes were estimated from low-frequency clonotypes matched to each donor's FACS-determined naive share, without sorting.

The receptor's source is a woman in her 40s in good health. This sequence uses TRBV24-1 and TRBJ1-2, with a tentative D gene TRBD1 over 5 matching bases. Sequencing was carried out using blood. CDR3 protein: CATSDQGYGYTF. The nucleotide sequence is TGTGCCACCAGTGATCAGGGCTATGGCTACACCTTC.